This T cell receptor beta chain was identified during a study of cytomegalovirus exposure and HLA in healthy donors. Study-level information: Across 300 to 400 genotyped donors, more than 75% landed in the Caucasian-associated ancestry cluster.

Overall study results and limits: One later analysis reportedly identified an Asian-associated ancestry cluster that showed fewer N-insertions than the roughly 720-donor mean. The study labeled 180 or so TCR beta chains cytomegalovirus-associated. In most subjects, TCR beta sequences reportedly gave accurate predictions of HLA-A and HLA-B alleles.

Primers for the PCR totalled 60 Vbeta and 13 Jbeta. Sequencing was performed with immunoSEQ multiplex PCR; in TCRdb, only in-frame clones are kept and a portion is missing. The repertoire holds under 200,000 clones, with roughly four fifths as singletons. Concerning this clone: Its antigen is not known. Germline and junction disagree at one end, which may indicate a read error.

The CDR3 has 15 amino acids. Germline CDR1 and CDR2: SGHTA and FQGTGA. This TCR came from a female donor in good health and CMV-seronegative. The rearrangement uses TRBV7-3 and TRBJ2-7; 8 bases map to TRBD2. The sequenced sample was PBMCs. The CDR3 spells CASSITSGGSYEQYF. DNA of the CDR3: TGTGCCAGCAGCATAACTAGCGGCGGTTCCTACGAGCAGTACTTC.